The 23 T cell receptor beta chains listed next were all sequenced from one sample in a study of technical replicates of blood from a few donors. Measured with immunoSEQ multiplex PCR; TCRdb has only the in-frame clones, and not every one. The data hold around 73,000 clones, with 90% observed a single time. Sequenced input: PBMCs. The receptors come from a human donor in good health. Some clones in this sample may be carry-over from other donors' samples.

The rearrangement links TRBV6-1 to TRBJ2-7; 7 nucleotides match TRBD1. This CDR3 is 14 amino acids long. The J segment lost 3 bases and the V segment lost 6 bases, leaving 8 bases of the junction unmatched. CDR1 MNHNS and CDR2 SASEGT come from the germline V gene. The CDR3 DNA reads TGTGCCAGCAGAAAGGACAGGACCGACTACGAGCAGTACTTC. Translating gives CASRKDRTDYEQYF.

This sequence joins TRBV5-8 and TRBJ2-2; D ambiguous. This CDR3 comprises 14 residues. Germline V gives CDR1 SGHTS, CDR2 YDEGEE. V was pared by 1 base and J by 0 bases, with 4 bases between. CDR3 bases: TGTGCCAGCAGCTTGATAGCGAACACCGGGGAGCTGTTTTTT. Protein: CASSLIANTGELFF.

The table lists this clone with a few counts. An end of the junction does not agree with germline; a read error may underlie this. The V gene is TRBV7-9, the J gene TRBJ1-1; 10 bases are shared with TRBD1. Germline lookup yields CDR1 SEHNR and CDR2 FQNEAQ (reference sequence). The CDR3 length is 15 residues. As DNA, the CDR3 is TGTGCCAGCAGCTTGGAGGACAGGGGGAACCCTGAAGCTTTCTTT. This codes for CASSLEDRGNPEAFF.

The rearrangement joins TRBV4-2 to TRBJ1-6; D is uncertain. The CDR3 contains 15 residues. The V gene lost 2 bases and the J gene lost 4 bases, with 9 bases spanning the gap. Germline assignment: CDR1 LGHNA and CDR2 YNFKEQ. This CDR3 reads CASSQFQRYNSPLHF. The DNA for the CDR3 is TGTGCCAGCAGCCAATTCCAGAGGTATAATTCACCCCTCCACTTT.

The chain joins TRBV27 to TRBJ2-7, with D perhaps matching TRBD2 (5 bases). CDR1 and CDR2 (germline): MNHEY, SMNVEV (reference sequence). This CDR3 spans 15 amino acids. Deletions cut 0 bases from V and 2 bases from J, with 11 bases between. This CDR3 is CASSLSASSPYEQYF. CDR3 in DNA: TGTGCCAGCAGTTTATCGGCTAGCAGTCCCTACGAGCAGTACTTC.

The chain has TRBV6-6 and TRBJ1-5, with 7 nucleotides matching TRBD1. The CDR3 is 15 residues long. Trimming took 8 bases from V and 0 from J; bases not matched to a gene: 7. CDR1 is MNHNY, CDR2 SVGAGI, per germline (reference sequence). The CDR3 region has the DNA TGTGCCAGCTACGAGACAGGGTATAGCAATCAGCCCCAGCATTTT. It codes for CASYETGYSNQPQHF.

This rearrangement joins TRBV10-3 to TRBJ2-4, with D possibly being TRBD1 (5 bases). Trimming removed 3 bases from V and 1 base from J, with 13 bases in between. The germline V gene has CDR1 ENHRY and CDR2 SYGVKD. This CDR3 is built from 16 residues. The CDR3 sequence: CAISDFGHSAKNIQYF. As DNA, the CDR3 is TGTGCCATCAGTGACTTTGGACATTCGGCCAAAAACATTCAGTACTTC.

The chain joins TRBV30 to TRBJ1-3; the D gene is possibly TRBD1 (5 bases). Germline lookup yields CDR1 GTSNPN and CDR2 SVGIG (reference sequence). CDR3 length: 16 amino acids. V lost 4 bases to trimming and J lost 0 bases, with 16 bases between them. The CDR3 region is CAWNRDSTYSGNTIYF. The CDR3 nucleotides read TGTGCCTGGAACCGGGACTCAACTTACTCTGGAAACACCATATATTTT.

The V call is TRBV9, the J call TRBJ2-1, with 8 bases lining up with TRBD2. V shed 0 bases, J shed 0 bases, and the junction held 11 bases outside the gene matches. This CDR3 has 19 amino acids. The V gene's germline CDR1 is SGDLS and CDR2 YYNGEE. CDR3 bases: TGTGCCAGCAGCGTAGAGAGGGGAACGGCGGGGGGCTCCTACAATGAGCAGTTCTTC. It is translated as CASSVERGTAGGSYNEQFF.

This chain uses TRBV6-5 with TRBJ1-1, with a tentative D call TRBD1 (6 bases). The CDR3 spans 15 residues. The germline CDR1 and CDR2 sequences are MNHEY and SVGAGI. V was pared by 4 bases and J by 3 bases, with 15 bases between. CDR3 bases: TGTGCCAGCAGTTTTCACAGGGTGGGGGACACTGAAGCTTTCTTT. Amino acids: CASSFHRVGDTEAFF.

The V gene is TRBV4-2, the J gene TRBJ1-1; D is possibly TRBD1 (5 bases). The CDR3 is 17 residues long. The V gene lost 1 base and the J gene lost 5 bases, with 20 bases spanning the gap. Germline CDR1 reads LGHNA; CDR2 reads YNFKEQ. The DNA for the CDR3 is TGTGCCAGCAGCCAAGGACGGGACTGGATGTTTGTGACTGAAGCTTTCTTT. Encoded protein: CASSQGRDWMFVTEAFF.

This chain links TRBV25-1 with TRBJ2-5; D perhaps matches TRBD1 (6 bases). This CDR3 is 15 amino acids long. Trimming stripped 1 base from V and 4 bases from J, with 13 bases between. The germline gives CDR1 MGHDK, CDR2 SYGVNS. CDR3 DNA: TGTGCCAGCAGTGAATTCCAGGGGCTTCGAGAGACCCAGTACTTC. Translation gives CASSEFQGLRETQYF.

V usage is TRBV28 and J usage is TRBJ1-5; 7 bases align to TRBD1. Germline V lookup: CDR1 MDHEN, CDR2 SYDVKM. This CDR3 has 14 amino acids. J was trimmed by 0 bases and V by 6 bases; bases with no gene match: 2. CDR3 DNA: TGTGCCAGCAGACAGGGGAATAGCAATCAGCCCCAGCATTTT. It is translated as CASRQGNSNQPQHF.

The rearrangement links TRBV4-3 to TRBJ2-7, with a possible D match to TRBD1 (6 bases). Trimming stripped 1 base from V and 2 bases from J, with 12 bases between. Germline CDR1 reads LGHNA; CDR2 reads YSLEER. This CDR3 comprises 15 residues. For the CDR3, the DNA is TGCGCCAGCAGCCAAGGATCAGGGGCCACCTACGAGCAGTACTTC. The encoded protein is CASSQGSGATYEQYF.

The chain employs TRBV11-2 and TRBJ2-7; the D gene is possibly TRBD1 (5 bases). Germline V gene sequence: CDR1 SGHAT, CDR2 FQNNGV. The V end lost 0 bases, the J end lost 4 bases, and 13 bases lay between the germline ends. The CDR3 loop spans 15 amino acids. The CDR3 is CASSLDRVSGYEQYF. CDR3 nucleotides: TGTGCCAGCAGCTTAGATCGGGTCTCAGGGTACGAGCAGTACTTC.

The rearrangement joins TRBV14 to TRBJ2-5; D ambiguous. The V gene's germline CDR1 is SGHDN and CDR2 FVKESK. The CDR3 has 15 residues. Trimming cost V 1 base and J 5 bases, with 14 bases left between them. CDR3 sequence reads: CASSQGGGVVETQYF. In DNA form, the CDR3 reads TGTGCCAGCAGCCAAGGAGGCGGAGTGGTGGAGACCCAGTACTTC.

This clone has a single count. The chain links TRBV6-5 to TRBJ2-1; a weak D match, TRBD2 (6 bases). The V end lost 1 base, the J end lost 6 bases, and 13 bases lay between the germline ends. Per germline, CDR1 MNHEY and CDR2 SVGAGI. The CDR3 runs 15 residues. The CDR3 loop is CASSYYGLSVNEQFF. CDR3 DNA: TGTGCCAGCAGTTACTATGGACTATCCGTCAATGAGCAGTTCTTC.

This CDR3 is CASSVGSLQETQYF. CDR3 coding DNA: TGTGCCAGCAGCGTAGGTAGCCTCCAAGAGACCCAGTACTTC. This chain links TRBV9 with TRBJ2-5; D remains ambiguous. Germline V gives CDR1 SGDLS, CDR2 YYNGEE. V was shortened by 0 bases and J by 1 base, with 7 bases between the two germline ends. The CDR3 is 14 residues long.

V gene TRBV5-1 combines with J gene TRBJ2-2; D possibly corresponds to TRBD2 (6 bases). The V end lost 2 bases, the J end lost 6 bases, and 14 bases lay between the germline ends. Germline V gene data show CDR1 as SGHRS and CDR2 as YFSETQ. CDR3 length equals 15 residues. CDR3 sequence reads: CASSFTGTLSGELFF. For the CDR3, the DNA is TGCGCCAGCAGCTTTACCGGGACTTTATCCGGGGAGCTGTTTTTT.

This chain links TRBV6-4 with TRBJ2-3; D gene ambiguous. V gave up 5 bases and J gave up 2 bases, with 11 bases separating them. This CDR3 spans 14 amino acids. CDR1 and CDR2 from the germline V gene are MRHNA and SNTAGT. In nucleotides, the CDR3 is TGTGCCAGCAGTAAGACTGGATCCACAGATACGCAGTATTTT. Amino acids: CASSKTGSTDTQYF.

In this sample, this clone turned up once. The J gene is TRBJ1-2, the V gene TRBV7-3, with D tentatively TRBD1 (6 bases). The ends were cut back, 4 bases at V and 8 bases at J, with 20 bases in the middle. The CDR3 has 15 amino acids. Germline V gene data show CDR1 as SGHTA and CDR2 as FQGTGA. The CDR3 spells CASSSSDSLRGGYTF. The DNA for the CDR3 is TGTGCCAGCAGCTCATCGGACAGCCTCCGGGGAGGCTACACCTTC.

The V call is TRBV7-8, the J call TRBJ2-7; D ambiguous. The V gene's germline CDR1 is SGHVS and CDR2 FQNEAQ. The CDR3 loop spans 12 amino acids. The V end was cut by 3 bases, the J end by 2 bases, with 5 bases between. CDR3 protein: CASSLAPYEQYF. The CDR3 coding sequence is TGTGCCAGCAGCTTGGCTCCCTACGAGCAGTACTTC.

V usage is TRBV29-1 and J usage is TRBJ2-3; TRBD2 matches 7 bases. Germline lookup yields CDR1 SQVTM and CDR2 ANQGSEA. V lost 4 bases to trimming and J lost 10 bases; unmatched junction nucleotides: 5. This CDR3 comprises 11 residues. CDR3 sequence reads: CSVGTSASQYF. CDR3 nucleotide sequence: TGCAGCGTTGGTACTAGCGCATCGCAGTATTTT.